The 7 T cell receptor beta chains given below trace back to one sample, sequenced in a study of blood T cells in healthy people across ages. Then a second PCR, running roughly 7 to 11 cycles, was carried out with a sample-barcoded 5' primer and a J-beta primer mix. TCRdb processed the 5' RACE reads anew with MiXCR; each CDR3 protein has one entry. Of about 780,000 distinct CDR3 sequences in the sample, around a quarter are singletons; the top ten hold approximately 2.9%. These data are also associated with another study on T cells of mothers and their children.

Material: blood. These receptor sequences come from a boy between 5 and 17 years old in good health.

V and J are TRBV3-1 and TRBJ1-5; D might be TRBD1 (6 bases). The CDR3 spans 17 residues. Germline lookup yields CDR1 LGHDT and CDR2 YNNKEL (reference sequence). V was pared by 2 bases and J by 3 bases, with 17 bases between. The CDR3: CASSQWTVSGDNQPQHF. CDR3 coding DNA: TGTGCCAGCAGCCAATGGACGGTGTCAGGGGACAATCAGCCCCAGCATTTT. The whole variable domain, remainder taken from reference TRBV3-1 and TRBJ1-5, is DTAVSQTPKYLVTQMGNDKSIKCEQNLGHDTMYWYKQDSKKFLKIMFSYNNKELIINETVPNRFSPKSPDKAHLNLHINSLELGDSAVYFCASSQWTVSGDNQPQHFGDGTRLSIL.

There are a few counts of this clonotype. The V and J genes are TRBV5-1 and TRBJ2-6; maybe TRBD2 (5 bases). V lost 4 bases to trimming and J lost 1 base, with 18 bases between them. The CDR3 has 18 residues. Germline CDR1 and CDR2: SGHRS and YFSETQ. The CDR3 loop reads CASSHPAGVGSGANVLTF. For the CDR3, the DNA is TGCGCCAGCAGCCACCCGGCCGGGGTGGGATCTGGGGCCAACGTCCTGACTTTC.

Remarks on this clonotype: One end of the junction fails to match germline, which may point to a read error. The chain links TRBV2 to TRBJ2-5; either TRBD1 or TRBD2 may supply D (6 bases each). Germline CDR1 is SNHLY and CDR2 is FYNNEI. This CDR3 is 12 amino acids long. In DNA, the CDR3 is TGTGCTAGCAGTGAAAGGGGGGTGACCCAGCACTTC. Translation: CASSERGVTQHF.

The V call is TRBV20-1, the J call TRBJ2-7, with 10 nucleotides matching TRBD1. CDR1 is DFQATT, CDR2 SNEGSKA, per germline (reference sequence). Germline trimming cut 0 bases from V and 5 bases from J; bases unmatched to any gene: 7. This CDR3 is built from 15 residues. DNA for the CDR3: TGCAGTGCTAGAGATCCGGGACAGGGGTTCGACGAGCAGTACTTC. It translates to CSARDPGQGFDEQYF.

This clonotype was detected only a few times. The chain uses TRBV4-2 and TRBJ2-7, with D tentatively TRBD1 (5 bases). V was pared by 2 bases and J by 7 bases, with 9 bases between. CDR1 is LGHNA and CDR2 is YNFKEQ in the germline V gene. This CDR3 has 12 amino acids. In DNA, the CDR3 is TGTGCCAGCAGCCAACAGGGAAGGGAGCAGTACTTC. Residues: CASSQQGREQYF.

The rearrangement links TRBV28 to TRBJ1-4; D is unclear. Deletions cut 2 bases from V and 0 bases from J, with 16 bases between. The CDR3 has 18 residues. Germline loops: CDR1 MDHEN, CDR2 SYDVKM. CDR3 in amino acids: CASSLTSLTTSTNEKLFF. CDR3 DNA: TGTGCCAGCAGTTTAACCTCGCTAACCACATCAACTAATGAAAAACTGTTTTTT.

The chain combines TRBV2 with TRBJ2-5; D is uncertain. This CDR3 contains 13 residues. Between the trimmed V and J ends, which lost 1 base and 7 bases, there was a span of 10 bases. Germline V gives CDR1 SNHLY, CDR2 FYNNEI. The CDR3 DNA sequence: TGTGCCAGCAGTGAAGAGGAGTTGGGGACCCAGTACTTC. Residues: CASSEEELGTQYF.